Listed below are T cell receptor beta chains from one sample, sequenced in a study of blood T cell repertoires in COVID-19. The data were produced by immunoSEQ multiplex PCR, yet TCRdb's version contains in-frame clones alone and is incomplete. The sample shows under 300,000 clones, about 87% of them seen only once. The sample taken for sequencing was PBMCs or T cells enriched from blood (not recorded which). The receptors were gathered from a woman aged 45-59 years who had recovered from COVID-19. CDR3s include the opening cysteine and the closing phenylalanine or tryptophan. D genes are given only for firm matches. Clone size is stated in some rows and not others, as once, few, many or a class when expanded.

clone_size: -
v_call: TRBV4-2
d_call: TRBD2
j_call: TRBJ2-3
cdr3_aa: CASSQDSASGKGTDTQYF
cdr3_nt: TGTGCCAGCAGCCAAGATTCTGCTAGCGGGAAGGGCACAGATACGCAGTATTTT

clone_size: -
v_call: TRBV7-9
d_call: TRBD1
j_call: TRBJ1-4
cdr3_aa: CASSSRDRRNEKLFF
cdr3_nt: TGTGCCAGCAGCTCTCGGGACAGAAGAAATGAAAAACTGTTTTTT

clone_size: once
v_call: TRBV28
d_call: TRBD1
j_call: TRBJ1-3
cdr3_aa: CASSLSGRGFGNTIYF
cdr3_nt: TGTGCCAGCAGTTTATCTGGCAGGGGGTTTGGAAACACCATATATTTT

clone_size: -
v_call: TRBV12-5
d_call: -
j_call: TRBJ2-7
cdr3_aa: CASGLGGRISEQYF
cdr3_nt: TGTGCTAGTGGTTTGGGGGGGCGAATCTCCGAGCAGTACTTC

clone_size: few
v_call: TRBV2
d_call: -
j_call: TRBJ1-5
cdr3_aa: CASSEAPGIGNQPQHF
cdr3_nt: TGTGCCAGCAGTGAAGCGCCCGGGATCGGCAATCAGCCCCAGCATTTT

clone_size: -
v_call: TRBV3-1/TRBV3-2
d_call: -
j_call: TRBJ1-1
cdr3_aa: CASSLNGVTNTEAFF
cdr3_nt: TGTGCCAGCAGCCTTAACGGGGTGACGAACACTGAAGCTTTCTTT

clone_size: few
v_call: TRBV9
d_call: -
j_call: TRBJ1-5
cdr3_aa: CASNCRPKKGSNQPQHF
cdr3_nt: TGTGCCAGCAACTGTAGACCCAAGAAGGGGAGCAATCAGCCCCAGCATTTT

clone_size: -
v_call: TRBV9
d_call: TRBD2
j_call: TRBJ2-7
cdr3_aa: CASSATSSEQYF
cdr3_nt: TGTGCCAGCAGCGCGACTAGCTCCGAGCAGTACTTC

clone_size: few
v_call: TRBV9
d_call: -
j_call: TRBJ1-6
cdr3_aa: CASSVGLENSPLHF
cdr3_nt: TGTGCCAGCAGCGTAGGGTTAGAAAATTCACCCCTCCACTTT

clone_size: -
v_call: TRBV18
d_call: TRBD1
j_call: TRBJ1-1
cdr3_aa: CASSPGSGGSPLEAFF
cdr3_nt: TGTGCCAGCTCACCCGGATCAGGGGGGTCCCCCCTTGAAGCTTTCTTT

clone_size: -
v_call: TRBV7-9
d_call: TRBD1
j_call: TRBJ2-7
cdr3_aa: CASSRDSNYEQYF
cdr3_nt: TGTGCCAGCAGCAGGGACAGCAATTACGAGCAGTACTTC

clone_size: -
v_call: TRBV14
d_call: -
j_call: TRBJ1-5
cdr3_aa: CASSQLGRGLRGDQPQHF
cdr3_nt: TGTGCCAGCAGCCAGCTCGGACGGGGTTTGCGTGGCGATCAGCCCCAGCATTTT

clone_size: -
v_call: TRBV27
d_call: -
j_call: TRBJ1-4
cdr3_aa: CASSLLGATTNEKLFF
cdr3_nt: TGTGCCAGCAGTTTATTAGGAGCTACAACTAATGAAAAACTGTTTTTT

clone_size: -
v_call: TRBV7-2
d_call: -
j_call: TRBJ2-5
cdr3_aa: CASTQLALQETQYF
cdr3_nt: TGTGCCAGCACCCAACTAGCTCTCCAAGAGACCCAGTACTTC

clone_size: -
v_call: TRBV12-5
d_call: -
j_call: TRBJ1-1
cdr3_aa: CASGARGMTGTEAFF
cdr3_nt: TGTGCTAGTGGCGCCCGGGGTATGACGGGCACTGAAGCTTTCTTT

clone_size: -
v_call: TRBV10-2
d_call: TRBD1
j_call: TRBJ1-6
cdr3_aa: CASSTGQGNSPLHF
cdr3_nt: TGCGCCAGCAGTACCGGACAGGGGAACTCACCCCTCCACTTT

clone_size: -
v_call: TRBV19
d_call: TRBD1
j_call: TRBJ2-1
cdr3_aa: CASSIGTGSYNEQFF
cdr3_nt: TGTGCCAGTAGTATCGGGACAGGCTCCTACAATGAGCAGTTCTTC

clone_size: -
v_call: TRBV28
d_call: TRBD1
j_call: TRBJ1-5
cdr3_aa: CASRLTGTSNQPQHF
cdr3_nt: TGTGCCAGCAGACTGACAGGGACGAGCAATCAGCCCCAGCATTTT

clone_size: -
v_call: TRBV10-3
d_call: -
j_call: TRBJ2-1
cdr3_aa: CAIRREAGNEQFF
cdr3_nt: TGTGCCATCCGCAGGGAGGCGGGCAATGAGCAGTTCTTC

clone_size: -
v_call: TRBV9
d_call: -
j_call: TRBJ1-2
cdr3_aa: CASSFTQGPVGYTF
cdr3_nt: TGTGCCAGCAGCTTCACCCAGGGGCCGGTGGGCTACACCTTC

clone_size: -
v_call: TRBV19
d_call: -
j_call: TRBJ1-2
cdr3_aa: CASSPEQDPDYGYTF
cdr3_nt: TGTGCCAGTAGTCCAGAACAGGACCCAGACTATGGCTACACCTTC

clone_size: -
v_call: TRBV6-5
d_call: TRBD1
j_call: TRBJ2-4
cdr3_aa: CASRPDRQKNIQYF
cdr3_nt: TGTGCCAGCAGGCCGGACAGGCAAAAAAACATTCAGTACTTC

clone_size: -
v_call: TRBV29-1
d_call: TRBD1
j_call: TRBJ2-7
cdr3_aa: CSVAGTGGYEQYF
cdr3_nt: TGCAGCGTTGCCGGGACAGGGGGGTACGAGCAGTACTTC

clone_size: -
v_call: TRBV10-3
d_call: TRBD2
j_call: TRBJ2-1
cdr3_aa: CAIGTSGSVYEQFF
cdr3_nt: TGTGCCATCGGGACTAGCGGGAGTGTCTATGAGCAGTTCTTC

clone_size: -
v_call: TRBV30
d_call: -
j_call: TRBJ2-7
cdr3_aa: CAWSVQDRLSYEQYF
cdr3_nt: TGTGCCTGGAGTGTACAGGATAGGCTTTCCTACGAGCAGTACTTC

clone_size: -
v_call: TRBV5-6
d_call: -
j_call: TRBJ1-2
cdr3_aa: CASTDWAGLYGYTF
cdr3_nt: TGTGCCAGCACCGATTGGGCCGGTTTGTATGGCTACACCTTC

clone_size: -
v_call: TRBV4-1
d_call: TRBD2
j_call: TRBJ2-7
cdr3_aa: CASSQGGLVYEQYF
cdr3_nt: TGCGCCAGCAGCCAAGGGGGACTAGTTTACGAGCAGTACTTC

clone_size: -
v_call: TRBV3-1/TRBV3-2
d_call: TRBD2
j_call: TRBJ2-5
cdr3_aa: CASSKREGTETQYF
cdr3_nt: TGTGCCAGTTCAAAGCGGGAGGGCACAGAGACCCAGTACTTC

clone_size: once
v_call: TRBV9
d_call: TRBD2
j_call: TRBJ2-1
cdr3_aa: CASSPRGTSGYNEQFF
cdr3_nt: TGTGCCAGCAGCCCCCGGGGGACTAGCGGGTACAATGAGCAGTTCTTC

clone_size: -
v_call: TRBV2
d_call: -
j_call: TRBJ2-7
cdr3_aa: CASSASTGSIHYEQYF
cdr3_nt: TGTGCCAGCAGTGCGTCGACAGGATCCATCCACTACGAGCAGTACTTC

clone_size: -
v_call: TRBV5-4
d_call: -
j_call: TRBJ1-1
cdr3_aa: CASSLDTRGNTEAFF
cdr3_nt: TGTGCCAGCAGCTTGGACACCAGGGGGAACACTGAAGCTTTCTTT

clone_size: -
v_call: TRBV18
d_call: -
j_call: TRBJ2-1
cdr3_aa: CASSLSVLRGEQFF
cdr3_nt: TGTGCCAGCTCACTAAGTGTGCTACGGGGTGAGCAGTTCTTC

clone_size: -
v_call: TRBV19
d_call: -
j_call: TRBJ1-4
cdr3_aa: CASKTYGGPRREKLFF
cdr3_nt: TGTGCCAGTAAGACTTACGGGGGGCCGAGGAGGGAAAAACTGTTTTTT

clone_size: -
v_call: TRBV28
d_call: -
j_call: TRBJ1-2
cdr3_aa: CASSSPLGGYGYTF
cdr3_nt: TGTGCCAGCAGTTCCCCTCTTGGAGGCTATGGCTACACCTTC

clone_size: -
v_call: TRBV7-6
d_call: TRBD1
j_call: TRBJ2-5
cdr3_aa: CASSLARQGETQYF
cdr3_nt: TGTGCCAGCAGCTTAGCGAGACAGGGAGAGACCCAGTACTTC

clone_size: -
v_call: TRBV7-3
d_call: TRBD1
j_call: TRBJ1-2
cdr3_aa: CASSFGTGYGYTF
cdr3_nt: TGTGCCAGCAGCTTTGGGACAGGGTATGGCTACACCTTC

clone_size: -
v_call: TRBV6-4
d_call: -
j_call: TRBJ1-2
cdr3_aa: CASSDGDGSDRYTF
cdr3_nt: TGTGCCAGCAGTGACGGCGACGGGTCCGATCGCTACACCTTC

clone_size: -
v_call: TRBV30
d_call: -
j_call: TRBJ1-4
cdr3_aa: CAWSVPQGYEKLFF
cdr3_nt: TGTGCCTGGAGTGTGCCGCAGGGCTACGAAAAACTGTTTTTT

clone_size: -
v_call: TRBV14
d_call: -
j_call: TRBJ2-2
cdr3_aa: CASSPTGYGELFF
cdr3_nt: TGTGCCAGCAGCCCGACAGGTTACGGGGAGCTGTTTTTT

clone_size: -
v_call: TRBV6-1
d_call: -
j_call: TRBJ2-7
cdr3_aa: CASSDNRGTTTYEQYF
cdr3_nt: TGTGCCAGCAGTGATAATCGCGGGACCACGACCTACGAGCAGTACTTC

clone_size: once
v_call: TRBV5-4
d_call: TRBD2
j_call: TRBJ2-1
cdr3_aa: CASSHTSGLAYNEQFF
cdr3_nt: TGTGCCAGCAGCCACACTAGCGGCCTCGCCTACAATGAGCAGTTCTTC

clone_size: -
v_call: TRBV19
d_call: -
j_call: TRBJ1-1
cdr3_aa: CASSISGPQPEAFF
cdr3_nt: TGTGCCAGTAGTATCTCAGGTCCCCAGCCTGAAGCTTTCTTT

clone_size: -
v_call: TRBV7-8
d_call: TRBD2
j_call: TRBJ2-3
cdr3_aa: CASSWTSGTQYF
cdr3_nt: TGTGCCAGCAGCTGGACTAGCGGGACGCAGTATTTT

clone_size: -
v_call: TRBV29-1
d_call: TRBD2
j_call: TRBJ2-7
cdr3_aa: CSVKRGGGYEQYF
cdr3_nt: TGCAGCGTAAAGCGGGGTGGTGGCTACGAGCAGTACTTC

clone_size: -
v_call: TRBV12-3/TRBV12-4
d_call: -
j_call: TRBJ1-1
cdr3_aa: CASSNVNPAFF
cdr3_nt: TGTGCCAGCAGTAATGTAAATCCGGCTTTCTTT

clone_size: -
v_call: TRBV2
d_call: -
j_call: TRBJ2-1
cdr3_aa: CASNSGLQDNEQFF
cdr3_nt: TGTGCCAGCAATTCGGGACTCCAAGACAATGAGCAGTTCTTC

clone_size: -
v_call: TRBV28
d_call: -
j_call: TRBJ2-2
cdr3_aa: CASSSPFAEGIGELFF
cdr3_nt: TGTGCCAGCAGTTCCCCATTTGCGGAGGGAATCGGGGAGCTGTTTTTT

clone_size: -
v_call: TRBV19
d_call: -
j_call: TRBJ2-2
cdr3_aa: CASSMGFDKNTGELFF
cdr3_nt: TGTGCCAGTAGTATGGGCTTCGACAAAAACACCGGGGAGCTGTTTTTT

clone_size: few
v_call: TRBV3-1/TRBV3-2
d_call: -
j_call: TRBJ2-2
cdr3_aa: CASSRLPNTGELFF
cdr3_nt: TGTGCCAGCAGCCGACTACCGAACACCGGGGAGCTGTTTTTT

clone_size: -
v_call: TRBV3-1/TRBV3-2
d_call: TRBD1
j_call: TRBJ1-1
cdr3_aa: CASGQGSHTEAFF
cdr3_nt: TGTGCCAGCGGACAGGGGTCCCACACTGAAGCTTTCTTT

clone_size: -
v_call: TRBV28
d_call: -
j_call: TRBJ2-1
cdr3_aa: CASRGNREGYNEQFF
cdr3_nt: TGTGCCAGCAGGGGCAACAGGGAGGGTTACAATGAGCAGTTCTTC

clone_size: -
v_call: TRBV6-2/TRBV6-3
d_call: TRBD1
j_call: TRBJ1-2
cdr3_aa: CASSYSTGGYGYTF
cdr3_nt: TGTGCCAGCAGTTACTCAACAGGGGGCTATGGCTACACCTTC

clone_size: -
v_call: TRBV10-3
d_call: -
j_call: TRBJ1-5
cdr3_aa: CAISESTLRGNQPQHF
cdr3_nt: TGTGCCATCAGTGAGTCGACTCTGCGGGGGAATCAGCCCCAGCATTTT